The 8 T cell receptor beta chains in this list originate from one sample, sequenced in a study of blood T cell repertoires in COVID-19. Generated by immunoSEQ multiplex PCR, the TCRdb table keeps only in-frame clones and is missing some. The table shows around 340,000 clones, with 70% to 90% occurring only once. The sample taken for sequencing was peripheral blood. These receptors were collected from a woman in her sixties or seventies with COVID-19, enrolled during active disease.

V usage is TRBV6-5 and J usage is TRBJ2-6; D not certain. Germline V gives CDR1 MNHEY, CDR2 SVGAGI. This CDR3 has 14 amino acids. Trimming took 6 bases from V and 0 from J, leaving 6 bases between them. The DNA of the CDR3 is TGTGCCAGCAGATTAGACTCTGGGGCCAACGTCCTGACTTTC. This gives the protein CASRLDSGANVLTF.

This chain connects TRBV19 to TRBJ1-1; TRBD1 matches at 8 bases. Germline V gene sequence: CDR1 LNHDA, CDR2 SQIVND (reference sequence). This CDR3 spans 13 amino acids. With V trimmed by 5 bases and J by 7 bases, 6 bases remained unmatched. CDR3 sequence: CASSGRGLNEAFF. The CDR3 DNA sequence: TGTGCCAGTAGTGGCAGGGGGCTCAATGAAGCTTTCTTT.

The chain recombines TRBV15 with TRBJ2-7; D possibly corresponds to TRBD1 (6 bases). The ends were cut back, 5 bases at V and 1 base at J, with 30 bases in the middle. The CDR3 spans 20 residues. Germline loops: CDR1 LNHNV, CDR2 YYDKDF (reference sequence). The CDR3 loop is CATSRIETGSAKVVSYEQYF. Written as DNA, the CDR3 is TGTGCCACCAGCCGAATCGAGACAGGATCCGCTAAAGTAGTGTCCTACGAGCAGTACTTC. Looking up the rest from reference TRBV15 and TRBJ2-7 gives the full variable domain: DAMVIQNPRYQVTQFGKPVTLSCSQTLNHNVMYWYQQKSSQAPKLLFHYYDKDFNNEADTPDNFQSRRPNTSFCFLDIRSPGLGDTAMYLCATSRIETGSAKVVSYEQYFGPGTRLTVT.

The chain links TRBV5-4 to TRBJ2-7; 8 positions match TRBD1. This CDR3 has 13 amino acids. CDR1 is SGHNT and CDR2 is YYREEE in the germline V gene (reference sequence). The trim removed 5 bases at V and 3 bases at J, leaving 4 bases unmatched. The CDR3, as DNA: TGTGCCAGCAGTACAGGGGGTAACTACGAGCAGTACTTC. Translation gives CASSTGGNYEQYF.

The CDR3 here is CASSESSTNEQFF. CDR3 nucleotide sequence: TGCGCCAGCAGCGAGAGCTCAACCAATGAGCAGTTCTTC. The chain is built from TRBV5-1 and TRBJ2-1; D not certain. The CDR3 totals 13 residues. Trimming took off 4 bases at V and 6 bases at J, with 11 bases between the two ends. Germline assignment: CDR1 SGHRS and CDR2 YFSETQ.

The CDR3, as DNA: TGTGCCAGCAGCACGTCGGTCTATGGCTACACCTTC. The encoded protein is CASSTSVYGYTF. The V call is TRBV7-9, the J call TRBJ1-2; D ambiguous. V was clipped by 5 bases and J by 4 bases, with 8 bases between them. CDR3 size: 12 residues. CDR1 and CDR2 from the germline V gene are SEHNR and FQNEAQ (reference sequence).

The V and J genes are TRBV18 and TRBJ2-7; TRBD2 is a possible D gene (5 bases). The CDR3 contains 12 residues. Per the germline V gene, CDR1 is KGHSH and CDR2 is LQKENI. V was trimmed by 6 bases and J by 2 bases, leaving 8 bases between them. The CDR3 spells CASSPRAYEQYF. The DNA of the CDR3 is TGTGCCAGCTCCCCGCGGGCCTACGAGCAGTACTTC.

The chain links TRBV19 to TRBJ2-4; tentative D call: TRBD1 (6 bases). Germline CDR1 reads LNHDA; CDR2 reads SQIVND (reference sequence). V gave up 7 bases and J gave up 8 bases, with 21 bases separating them. The CDR3 contains 15 residues. The CDR3: CASMYRLGAGDIQYF. Here the CDR3 DNA reads TGTGCCAGTATGTATAGGTTGGGGGCCGGGGACATTCAGTACTTC.